This T cell receptor beta chain was sequenced during a study of cytomegalovirus exposure and HLA in healthy donors listed by TCRdb under 2017. Regarding the complete study: According to an earlier analysis of 550 to 700 of the donors, about 179 million T cells yielded 120 million or so unique TCR beta sequences and about 300 Gb of sequence data. The later analysis used no new phenotypic data to find candidate immune exposures, relying instead on TCR beta sequences and their occurrence across donors. The number of typed donors differed by locus: about 620-640 for A, B, C, DRB1 and DQB1; 522 for DQA1; fewer than 610 for DPA1; and roughly 450 for DPB1. A handful of DR-DQ haplotypes were handled as single units for association and clustering because linkage in the cohort was strong. The study aimed to test whether signatures of past pathogen exposure could be identified by cataloging public T cell receptors. Every discovery cohort repertoire had been produced on one sequencing platform. A later analysis re-examined previously published TCR beta repertoires from roughly 650 donors and added high-resolution HLA genotyping to investigate patterns of TCR occurrence. Class I and class II HLA loci were covered by the typing at four-digit resolution. The study profiled the T cell repertoires of about 720 subjects by immunosequencing and related them to cytomegalovirus serostatus. Across 300 to 500 genotyped donors of the cohort, an average of about 240,000 unique TCR beta nucleotide sequences per donor were sequenced, and 15% to 20% of those sequences were non-productive. A separate validation cohort of some 130 different subjects was used in addition to the roughly 720-subject first cohort. Donor age, sex, ethnicity and CMV serostatus were collected together with the repertoire data. An earlier analysis of 500 to 750 of the donors applied high-throughput TCR beta sequencing to assess whether each TCR beta V gene segment acted as functional or pseudogenic. A later genetic analysis took genome-wide SNP genotypes for 398 of the 666 donors and used that subset as a discovery cohort. The study combined high-throughput TCR immunosequencing, statistical association of individual TCRs with disease status, and machine learning to predict cytomegalovirus infection status. Around 330 gigabases of sequencing data and roughly 80 million unique TCR sequences made up an early release that covered around 640 HLA-typed donors. Of the roughly 410 genotyped donors, 81% were placed in the genetic ancestry cluster associated with self-reported Caucasian donors.

The cohort consisted of some 730 healthy bone marrow donors. At the time of sampling, every cohort member was nominally healthy, though immune exposures that went unrecorded were likely present. The donor tested CMV seronegative and was one of the 352 seronegative cohort members. A peripheral blood sample was provided by each donor, and peripheral blood mononuclear cells were used for TCR beta sequencing. The Qiagen DNeasy Blood Extraction Kit was used to extract genomic DNA from the blood cell samples. Concerning this clone itself: No antigen is known for it. No base quality values were provided; no much bigger clone lies one nucleotide off.

Study-level results and caveats: The authors suggested that the approach could potentially be extended to other disease states and immunological phenotypes. In this cohort, only TCR beta chains were sequenced, and detectable features were limited by the absence of alpha or paired-chain data. According to a later analysis, TCR association rates differed among HLA loci, with DRB1 alleles showing the most associated TCRs and HLA-C alleles showing the fewest. In a later analysis, 16,951 TCR beta sequences were associated with specific HLA alleles at a false discovery rate of 0.05. The presence/absence analyses assumed that sequencing depth was roughly uniform across donors, and that assumption may not be true. The classifier was reported to diagnose cytomegalovirus status with high specificity and sensitivity in both the original cohort and the validation cohort. When HLA alleles, especially DR and DQ, strongly co-occurred, attributing TCR associations to individual alleles was difficult. Approximately 16 rarely observed V segments, including chromosome 9 orphons, were excluded from the earlier analysis of just under 600 of the donors because counts were too low. A later genetic analysis associated a missense DCLRE1C variant with V-gene and J-gene trimming of TCR beta chains, and an independent cohort replicated the association. Most TCR sequences were observed very rarely across donors, whereas some public TCRs were present in many individuals. A few of the identified cytomegalovirus-associated TCR beta chains were confirmed in vitro to be specific for cytomegalovirus antigens. The study gave a list of some 150 TCR beta chains associated with cytomegalovirus. Compared with equally common non-associated chains, HLA-associated TCR beta chains in a later analysis were more clonally expanded and had lower generation probabilities. Most CMV-associated TCR beta chains appeared to be HLA-restricted in a later analysis, and the HLA associations seemed to be driven largely by CMV exposure. The 87-base-pair reads could not distinguish some IMGT-functional V segments, including TRBV6-2 and TRBV6-3, so those segments were excluded. A further reported finding was that TCR beta sequences accurately predicted the HLA-A and HLA-B alleles for most subjects in the first cohort. Linkage disequilibrium might explain the correlated functional status among segregating V segments, but an unknown experimental factor could not be excluded. Because HLA typing was missing for some donors at each locus, association tests included only the typed subset. The sequencing pipeline was judged likely to have produced a cluster of highly shared sequence variants as a technical artifact. Immune exposure information for the cohort was limited to CMV serostatus. In an earlier analysis of approximately 590 of the donors, most TCR beta V segments appeared in productive rearrangements about 87% or about 30% of the time, broadly matching IMGT annotations. Compared with the approximately 700-donor mean, donors in an Asian-associated ancestry cluster had fewer N-insertions in productive TCRs, according to a later genetic analysis. According to a later analysis, parvovirus B19, influenza, CMV and Epstein-Barr virus appeared linked to several top co-occurrence clusters.

Preparation of the library involved the immunoSEQ multiplex PCR assay. A mixture of 60 forward primers for TCR Vbeta segments and 13 reverse primers for TCR Jbeta segments was used in the multiplex PCR. The CDR3 region of rearranged TCR beta genes was amplified from genomic DNA by a multiplex PCR assay. On the Illumina HiSeq System, the amplified TCR beta libraries were sequenced as 87-base-pair reads. The authors processed their data as follows. A later analysis counted some 80 million unique TCR beta chains across the 550 to 800 repertoires, and some 11 million of these chains were shared by at least two donors. Raw reads were error-corrected and collapsed into unique sequences with a nearest-neighbor algorithm that merged closely related sequences to remove PCR and sequencing errors. CDR3 sequences were aligned to IMGT reference sequences to assign V, D and J gene segments. For a sequence to be retained, a match of at least six nucleotides was required to both a V gene segment and a J gene segment. A rearrangement was called productive if the CDR3 had no stop codons and remained in frame with V and J, and every other rearrangement was called non-productive. CDR3 was defined by IMGT convention, running from the second conserved V-encoded cysteine to the conserved J-encoded phenylalanine. In an earlier analysis of roughly 610 of the donors, sequences lacking an unambiguous match to a single V gene segment were excluded. In an earlier analysis of a few hundred of the donors, V segments were called functional above 56.7% productive rearrangements and were called segregating when the between-donor standard deviation exceeded 5%. A statistical classification framework was developed to diagnose cytomegalovirus status using the catalog of TCR beta chain sequences. V and J gene assignment, in a later analysis, came from comparing TCR nucleotide sequences with IMGT/GENE-DB human TR gene sequences. The TCRdist pipeline was used in a later analysis to assign CDR3 sequences and most-parsimonious VDJ recombination scenarios. In a later analysis, every TCR beta chain was defined by the combination of its CDR3 amino acid sequence and its V-gene family, and reads without a unique V-gene family were dropped. In a later analysis, 450 to 600 highly shared, low-generation-probability nucleotide sequences were removed to address suspected cross-contamination and a sequencing artifact. A later analysis calculated a clonal expansion index for each public chain from normalized within-repertoire ranks of inferred template counts. Generation probabilities in a later analysis came from a VDJ recombination model fitted to out-of-frame rearrangements, and those results were checked against IGoR. In a later analysis, hypergeometric tests were used to score TCR-TCR, TCR-HLA and TCR-CMV co-occurrence, with a repertoire-size bias correction applied to TCR pairs. To estimate false discovery rates, a later analysis permuted the HLA or CMV assignments 20 times. In a later analysis, co-occurring TCRs were grouped with DBSCAN, and TCRdist sequence similarity was added when clustering was performed within HLA-allele-positive subsets. For co-occurrence clustering, repertoires with fewer than 30,000 or more than 120,000 public chains were excluded, along with several repertoires with anomalous nucleotide sharing. The table was pulled from immuneACCESS by TCRdb, which kept in-frame rearrangements only. Such tables lose some clones; where checked, under half of the loss comes from unresolved V genes, and the rest has no known cause. The DNA gave D and trimming, while V, J and clone size come from that table. This sample holds under 70,000 clones; about three quarters were observed only once. Of the sample, around 2.4% is held by the ten largest clones.

The V end gives up 8 bases and the J end 3 bases, leaving 4 bases in the junction not matched to a gene. The CDR3 goes from the cysteine to the phenylalanine over 13 residues. Only CDR3 DNA is held: 39 bases, read in frame from base 1. CDR1 and CDR2 are read off the germline V gene as MDHEN and SYDVKM. The chain links TRBV28 with TRBJ2-7; 10 middle bases align to TRBD2. This receptor was obtained from a female donor in good health and CMV-seronegative. Sequencing was carried out using PBMCs. The CDR3 corresponds to CASSSGSRYEQYF. The DNA reads TGTGCCAGCTCTAGCGGGAGTCGCTACGAGCAGTACTTC. Outside the CDR3, residues come from the reference TRBV28 and TRBJ2-7 proteins, so the full variable domain is: DVKVTQSSRYLVKRTGEKVFLECVQDMDHENMFWYRQDPGLGLRLIYFSYDVKMKEKGDIPEGYSVSREKKERFSLILESASTNQTSMYLCASSSGSRYEQYFGPGTRLTVT.